The rows below give T cell receptor beta chains drawn from one sample of a study of CD8 T cells in ankylosing spondylitis. TCRdb reprocessed the 5' RACE reads with MiXCR, giving one entry per CDR3 protein. The repertoire holds around 130,000 distinct CDR3 sequences, over 6.5% seen once, with 9.5% to 15% in the top ten. Sample: blood, either unsorted or a sorted T cell fraction (not recorded which). The receptors were gathered from a male donor with ankylosing spondylitis or in good health (not recorded which). CDR3s include the opening cysteine and the closing phenylalanine or tryptophan. The D gene is left open where the match is weak. Where a row states a size, it is once, few, many or the class of an expanded clone; other rows omit it.

many	TRBD1	TRBV5-1	TRBJ2-1	CASSSGGTGLNEQFF	TGCGCCAGCAGCTCAGGGGGGACAGGGCTTAATGAGCAGTTCTTC
many	-	TRBV5-1	TRBJ1-6	CASSLGDDSPLHF	TGCGCCAGCAGCTTGGGGGACGATTCACCCCTCCACTTT
many	-	TRBV20-1	TRBJ1-1	CSAFLTEAFF	TGCAGTGCTTTCCTCACTGAAGCTTTCTTT
many	TRBD2	TRBV15	TRBJ2-3	CATSRGSSGNTDTQYF	TGTGCCACCAGCAGAGGGTCTAGCGGGAACACAGATACGCAGTATTTT
many	-	TRBV27	TRBJ1-5	CASSFRGLRIDQPQHF	TGTGCCAGCAGTTTCCGGGGGCTTCGAATCGATCAGCCCCAGCATTTT
many	TRBD1	TRBV10-3	TRBJ1-2	CAINDRGRGYGYTF	TGTGCCATCAACGACAGGGGGCGAGGGTATGGCTACACCTTC
many	-	TRBV20-1	TRBJ2-1	CSASVAVSSYNEQFF	TGCAGTGCTAGTGTGGCGGTGAGCTCCTACAATGAGCAGTTCTTC
many	-	TRBV20-1	TRBJ2-5	CSARALGGETQYF	TGCAGTGCTAGAGCTCTCGGGGGAGAGACCCAGTACTTC
many	-	TRBV11-1	TRBJ2-1	CASSPPRVGVSSYNEQFF	TGTGCCAGCAGCCCCCCCCGGGTGGGGGTTAGCTCCTACAATGAGCAGTTCTTC
many	-	TRBV5-1	TRBJ1-6	CASSFGTSNSPLHF	TGCGCCAGCAGCTTCGGGACAAGTAATTCACCCCTCCACTTT
many	-	TRBV27	TRBJ2-6	CASSYGGVSGANVLTF	TGTGCCAGCAGCTACGGAGGGGTCTCTGGGGCCAACGTCCTGACTTTC
many	TRBD1	TRBV20-1	TRBJ1-2	CSAPSRGQNGYTF	TGCAGTGCCCCTTCGAGGGGGCAGAATGGCTACACCTTC
many	TRBD1	TRBV12-3/TRBV12-4	TRBJ2-3	CASSLTGADTQYF	TGTGCCAGCAGTCTGACAGGGGCAGATACGCAGTATTTT
many	-	TRBV2	TRBJ2-1	CASSEAQGRYNEQFF	TGTGCCAGCAGTGAAGCGCAGGGGAGGTACAATGAGCAGTTCTTC
many	-	TRBV18	TRBJ2-3	CASSPPAGGADTQYF	TGTGCCAGCTCACCCCCAGCCGGAGGGGCTGATACGCAGTATTTT
many	-	TRBV7-7	TRBJ2-1	CASSLAIGSYNEQFF	TGTGCTAGCAGCTTAGCTATCGGGTCCTACAATGAGCAGTTCTTC
-	-	TRBV7-6	TRBJ1-4	CASSFQGRGLEKLFF	TGTGCCAGCAGCTTCCAGGGCAGGGGTCTTGAAAAACTGTTTTTT
many	-	TRBV20-1	TRBJ2-1	CTPSSVGPYNEQFF	TGCACTCCTTCTAGCGTGGGTCCCTACAATGAGCAGTTCTTC
many	TRBD1	TRBV30	TRBJ2-1	CAWAGTGVIDEQFF	TGTGCCTGGGCCGGGACAGGGGTGATCGATGAGCAGTTCTTC
many	TRBD1	TRBV5-6	TRBJ2-4	CASSPGQGVSNIQYF	TGTGCCAGCAGTCCGGGACAGGGGGTTTCGAACATTCAGTACTTC
many	TRBD1	TRBV28	TRBJ1-2	CATYRGTAYGYTF	TGTGCCACCTACAGGGGCACAGCCTATGGCTACACCTTC
many	-	TRBV6-6	TRBJ2-3	CASSPRGNTQYF	TGTGCCAGCAGCCCCCGGGGAAATACGCAGTATTTT
many	TRBD1	TRBV3-1	TRBJ2-2	CAGGTGASTGELFF	TGTGCCGGTGGGACAGGGGCAAGCACCGGGGAGCTGTTTTTT
few	TRBD1	TRBV24-1	TRBJ2-1	CATSDLRTGLYNEQFF	TGTGCCACCAGTGATTTGAGGACAGGGTTATACAATGAGCAGTTCTTC
few	-	TRBV6-5	TRBJ1-4	CASSYSRGDEKLFF	TGTGCCAGCAGTTACTCCAGGGGTGATGAAAAACTGTTTTTT
many	TRBD2	TRBV6-2/TRBV6-3	TRBJ2-3	CASSYSGTSVRTDTQYF	TGTGCCAGCAGTTACTCCGGGACTAGCGTGAGGACAGATACGCAGTATTTT
many	-	TRBV7-9	TRBJ1-2	CASSLAPGAGDGYTF	TGTGCCAGCAGCTTAGCTCCCGGGGCAGGGGATGGCTACACCTTC
many	-	TRBV20-1	TRBJ2-1	CSASRLSSYNEQFF	TGCAGTGCTAGTAGACTTAGCTCCTACAATGAGCAGTTCTTC
-	TRBD1	TRBV19	TRBJ1-1	CAALGGQGFYSGEAFF	TGTGCCGCCCTCGGGGGACAGGGCTTTTATTCAGGTGAAGCTTTCTTT
many	-	TRBV28	TRBJ2-4	CASRDSLDGNIQYF	TGTGCCAGCAGGGATAGTTTGGACGGAAACATTCAGTACTTC
many	TRBD1	TRBV5-1	TRBJ1-5	CASSLTGESSNQPQHF	TGCGCCAGCAGCTTGACAGGGGAGAGTAGCAATCAGCCCCAGCATTTT
many	-	TRBV5-5	TRBJ1-1	CASSLLIFTEAFF	TGTGCCAGCAGCCTACTTATTTTCACTGAAGCTTTCTTT
many	TRBD1	TRBV9	TRBJ2-2	CASRETGGSGELFF	TGTGCCAGCAGAGAGACAGGGGGATCCGGGGAGCTGTTTTTT
many	-	TRBV5-1	TRBJ2-5	CASSLGFQETQYF	TGCGCCAGCAGCTTGGGATTCCAAGAGACCCAGTACTTC
many	-	TRBV19	TRBJ2-1	CASSMGLVEYGYNEQFF	TGTGCCAGTAGTATGGGATTGGTGGAGTACGGTTACAATGAGCAGTTCTTC
many	TRBD2	TRBV5-5	TRBJ2-7	CASSLVPSASGTYEQYF	TGTGCCAGCAGCTTGGTACCTTCGGCTAGCGGGACCTACGAGCAGTACTTC
few	TRBD2	TRBV25-1	TRBJ2-4	CASSEREGLAKNIQYF	TGTGCCAGCAGTGAGAGGGAGGGCCTGGCCAAAAACATTCAGTACTTC
many	-	TRBV7-2	TRBJ1-1	CASSRGAGLNTEAFF	TGTGCCAGCAGCCGGGGAGCCGGGTTGAACACTGAAGCTTTCTTT
many	TRBD2	TRBV7-8	TRBJ2-1	CASSNGRKSYNEQFF	TGTGCCAGCAGCAACGGGAGGAAGTCCTACAATGAGCAGTTCTTC
many	TRBD1	TRBV14	TRBJ2-1	CASSQGQRSYNEQFF	TGTGCCAGCAGCCAGGGACAGAGATCCTACAATGAGCAGTTCTTC
many	TRBD2	TRBV5-1	TRBJ2-1	CASSSTASGAYNEQFF	TGCGCCAGCAGCTCGACTGCTAGCGGTGCCTACAATGAGCAGTTCTTC
many	-	TRBV20-1	TRBJ1-6	CSASSGTLRSPLHF	TGCAGTGCTAGCTCAGGGACCCTGCGTTCACCCCTCCACTTT
many	-	TRBV7-9	TRBJ2-1	CASSTPERLVNEQFF	TGTGCCAGCAGCACCCCCGAGAGACTAGTCAATGAGCAGTTCTTC
-	TRBD1	TRBV4-3	TRBJ2-7	CASSQEGTGVYEQYF	TGCGCCAGCAGCCAAGAAGGGACAGGAGTTTACGAGCAGTACTTC
-	-	TRBV3-1	TRBJ2-5	CASSQQVKGTYQETQYF	TGTGCCAGCAGCCAACAGGTCAAGGGGACGTACCAAGAGACCCAGTACTTC
many	-	TRBV2	TRBJ2-1	CASSGLGGNEQFF	TGTGCCAGCAGTGGGTTAGGGGGCAATGAGCAGTTCTTC
many	-	TRBV2	TRBJ1-1	CASSDRRDRLPLNTEAFF	TGTGCCAGCAGTGATCGCCGGGACCGCCTCCCTTTGAACACTGAAGCTTTCTTT
many	TRBD1	TRBV6-5	TRBJ1-2	CASSSGQNYGYTF	TGTGCCAGCAGTTCGGGACAGAACTATGGCTACACCTTC
many	-	TRBV3-1	TRBJ2-3	CASSQDWGGGLTDTQYF	TGTGCCAGCAGCCAAGATTGGGGCGGGGGCCTCACAGATACGCAGTATTTT
many	-	TRBV5-6	TRBJ2-7	CASSLLEYEQYF	TGTGCCAGCAGCTTGCTTGAATACGAGCAGTACTTC
many	-	TRBV20-1	TRBJ2-2	CSARDGGAWNTGELFF	TGCAGTGCTAGAGATGGGGGCGCGTGGAACACCGGGGAGCTGTTTTTT
many	-	TRBV29-1	TRBJ2-5	CSVPGPPVGETQYF	TGCAGCGTTCCTGGCCCACCTGTTGGAGAGACCCAGTACTTC
many	-	TRBV7-7	TRBJ2-3	CASSTDPRTDTQYF	TGTGCCAGCAGCACGGATCCACGCACAGATACGCAGTATTTT
many	TRBD1	TRBV5-1	TRBJ2-7	CASSLARGQANEQYF	TGCGCCAGCAGCTTGGCAAGGGGACAGGCCAACGAGCAGTACTTC
many	TRBD2	TRBV9	TRBJ2-3	CASSGWGKRGATDTQYF	TGTGCCAGCAGCGGTTGGGGGAAGCGGGGGGCCACAGATACGCAGTATTTT
many	-	TRBV5-1	TRBJ1-5	CASSPFGLVGQPQHF	TGCGCCAGCAGCCCTTTTGGACTTGTGGGTCAGCCCCAGCATTTT
many	TRBD1	TRBV10-3	TRBJ1-5	CATLGTGDQPQHF	TGTGCCACCCTCGGGACAGGGGACCAGCCCCAGCATTTT